Sequencing of this T cell receptor (beta chain) was carried out in a study of T cells in tuberculosis. TCRdb's copy holds only in-frame clones and misses some; the assay was immunoSEQ multiplex PCR. The table lists 60,000 or so clones, around 81% of them singletons, with over 10% in the top ten. Sorting used thawed, overnight-rested PBMC stained with anti-CD3, a viability dye and GMM-loaded CD1B tetramer. C32 glucose monomycolate from Rhodococcus equi was loaded onto the CD1B tetramers. V was trimmed by 0 bases and J by 7 bases, leaving 10 bases between them. Per germline, CDR1 ENHRY and CDR2 SYGVKD. The CDR3 loop spans 14 amino acids.

This clonotype was obtained from an adult woman with latent tuberculosis. Sequenced sample: CD1b-GMM tetramer-negative cells sorted from PBMCs. The J gene is TRBJ1-5, the V gene TRBV10-3, with a weak D call TRBD1 (6 bases). CDR3 amino acids: CAISESGGSQPQHF. CDR3 sequence (DNA): TGTGCCATCAGTGAGTCTGGGGGCAGCCAGCCCCAGCATTTT.